These 21 T cell receptor beta chains share one sample of origin, sequenced in a study of cytomegalovirus exposure and HLA in healthy donors. PCR primers comprised 60 Vbeta and 13 Jbeta primers. Only in-frame clones appear in the TCRdb table, and some are missing; sequencing was by immunoSEQ multiplex PCR. The sample has roughly 150,000 clones; 60% to 75% are singletons. Source material: PBMCs. These receptors were taken from a woman between 45 and 60 years old in good health and CMV-seropositive.

In its sample, this clone was seen once. The chain carries TRBV7-9 and TRBJ2-7, with TRBD1 as a possible D gene (6 bases). Trimming shortened V by 5 bases and J by 1 base, and 12 bases separated the two germline ends. Germline values: CDR1 SEHNR, CDR2 FQNEAQ (reference sequence). The CDR3 runs to 14 residues. The CDR3 loop reads CASSPSGTSYEQYF. The CDR3 DNA is TGTGCCAGCAGCCCCTCCGGGACATCCTACGAGCAGTACTTC.

V is TRBV7-8 and J is TRBJ2-7; the D is unclear. The germline V gene encodes CDR1 SGHVS and CDR2 FQNEAQ. The length of the CDR3 is 15 residues. The V end was cut by 3 bases, the J end by 2 bases, with 14 bases between. The CDR3 DNA reads TGTGCCAGCAGCTTCAAAGAGGCGGTTACCTACGAGCAGTACTTC. This translates into CASSFKEAVTYEQYF.

The rearrangement links TRBV5-1 to TRBJ2-1; 7 bases line up with TRBD1. Germline CDR1 reads SGHRS; CDR2 reads YFSETQ. J was trimmed by 0 bases and V by 6 bases; bases with no gene match: 3. The CDR3 has 14 residues. CDR3 amino acids: CASTGGSSYNEQFF. CDR3 in DNA: TGCGCCAGCACAGGGGGAAGCTCCTACAATGAGCAGTTCTTC.

The V gene is TRBV5-4, the J gene TRBJ2-1; 8 bases map to TRBD1. The CDR3 spans 15 residues. The germline gives CDR1 SGHNT, CDR2 YYREEE (reference sequence). Trimming took 4 bases from V and 4 from J; bases not matched to a gene: 7. CDR3 sequence reads: CASSADRAGYNEQFF. CDR3 nucleotides: TGTGCCAGCAGCGCGGACAGGGCGGGATACAATGAGCAGTTCTTC.

DNA for the CDR3: TGTGCCAGCAGCTTATGGGGGGGCCTGAATACGCAGTATTTT. It specifies CASSLWGGLNTQYF. The J gene is TRBJ2-3, the V gene TRBV7-2; possibly TRBD2 for D (7 bases). Germline CDR1 is SGHTA and CDR2 is FQGNSA. Trimming removed 2 bases at V and 7 bases at J, with 13 bases between. The CDR3 runs 14 residues.

The chain links TRBV5-8 to TRBJ1-2, with 7 bases identical to TRBD1. V lost 1 base, J lost 8 bases, and 17 bases stayed unmatched. CDR1 SGHTS and CDR2 YDEGEE come from the germline V gene. The CDR3 contains 17 residues. The CDR3 region is CASSLPPPGQIPRGYTF. The CDR3 nucleotides read TGTGCCAGCAGCTTGCCCCCCCCGGGACAGATCCCGAGGGGCTACACCTTC.

The chain employs TRBV7-6 and TRBJ2-7; tentative D call: TRBD1 (5 bases). Per germline, CDR1 SGHVS and CDR2 FNYEAQ. The CDR3 contains 14 residues. The V gene lost 3 bases and the J gene lost 4 bases, with 13 bases spanning the gap. Here the CDR3 reads CASSFSDRGYEQYF. DNA for the CDR3: TGTGCCAGCAGCTTCAGTGACAGAGGATACGAGCAGTACTTC.

This rearrangement joins TRBV27 to TRBJ1-1; D is possibly TRBD1 (6 bases). V lost 8 bases and J lost 2, with 15 bases in between. Germline lookup yields CDR1 MNHEY and CDR2 SMNVEV (reference sequence). The CDR3 totals 14 residues. The CDR3 DNA sequence: TGTGCCAGCCGAAGAGGGACACTTAACACTGAAGCTTTCTTT. Its protein product is CASRRGTLNTEAFF.

The rearrangement links TRBV5-8 to TRBJ1-5; D is possibly TRBD1 (5 bases). This CDR3 is 15 amino acids long. Germline CDR1 and CDR2: SGHTS and YDEGEE. V was trimmed by 2 bases and J by 2 bases, leaving 11 bases between them. CDR3 coding DNA: TGTGCCAGCAGCTTCTTAGGCAGGGGCAATCAGCCCCAGCATTTT. It is translated as CASSFLGRGNQPQHF.

This clone was seen a handful of times. The chain carries TRBV11-3 and TRBJ2-2; possible D gene TRBD2, 6 bases. V lost 0 bases and J 5 bases, leaving 16 bases between the germline ends. The germline V gene has CDR1 SGHNT and CDR2 YENEEA. The CDR3 is 17 amino acids. The CDR3 region has the DNA TGTGCCAGCAGCTTAGATTACAAAGCGGGTACTACCGGGGAGCTGTTTTTT. It codes for CASSLDYKAGTTGELFF.

J is TRBJ1-1 and V is TRBV5-6, with 8 bases that match TRBD1. This CDR3 comprises 13 residues. Germline CDR1 SGHDT, CDR2 YYEEEE. V lost 4 bases and J lost 11; bases outside the gene matches: 10. The CDR3, as DNA: TGTGCCAGCAGCCTGGGGACAGGCAACGTGGCTTTCTTT. This translates into CASSLGTGNVAFF.

The CDR3 reads CASSSGTATGELFF. The CDR3 DNA is TGTGCCAGCAGTTCAGGGACAGCCACCGGGGAGCTGTTTTTT. The chain recombines TRBV27 with TRBJ2-2; 7 bases align to TRBD1. CDR3 size: 14 residues. Germline V lookup: CDR1 MNHEY, CDR2 SMNVEV (reference sequence). Trimming cost V 4 bases and J 4 bases; bases outside gene matches: 3.

The chain combines TRBV14 with TRBJ1-1, with 10 bases matching TRBD1. The germline V gene has CDR1 SGHDN and CDR2 FVKESK. V lost 2 bases to trimming and J lost 2 bases; unmatched junction nucleotides: 2. This CDR3 has 15 residues. CDR3 region: CASSQRDRGNTEAFF. DNA of the CDR3: TGTGCCAGCAGCCAAAGGGACAGGGGCAACACTGAAGCTTTCTTT.

This chain connects TRBV5-1 to TRBJ1-1, with TRBD1 matching 9 bases. Looked up from germline, CDR1 is SGHRS and CDR2 is YFSETQ. J lost 1 base, V lost 5 bases, and 6 bases had no gene match. The CDR3 has 15 amino acids. In DNA, the CDR3 is TGCGCCAGCAGACCCGGACAGGGGAAGAACACTGAAGCTTTCTTT. Translated, it gives CASRPGQGKNTEAFF.

This clone was seen a few times. Written as DNA, the CDR3 is TGTGCCAGCAGCTTAAGTTGGGGGGACACTGAAGCTTTCTTT. Protein: CASSLSWGDTEAFF. The chain uses TRBV7-9 and TRBJ1-1, with D tentatively TRBD1 (5 bases). Trimming left V 2 bases short and J 3 bases short, with 10 bases between. Looked up from germline, CDR1 is SEHNR and CDR2 is FQNEAQ (reference sequence). This CDR3 has 14 residues.

The CDR3 spells CASSLKRGGFNEQFF. The CDR3 nucleotides are TGCGCCAGCAGCCTAAAGCGGGGGGGCTTCAATGAGCAGTTCTTC. This chain joins TRBV5-1 and TRBJ2-1, with 10 bases matching TRBD2. CDR1 and CDR2 (germline): SGHRS, YFSETQ. The CDR3 is 15 residues long. Germline trimming cut 4 bases from V and 6 bases from J; bases unmatched to any gene: 7.

CDR3 residues: CASRQVPNVYTF. In DNA form, the CDR3 reads TGTGCCAGCAGGCAGGTACCCAATGTCTACACCTTC. The J gene is TRBJ1-2, the V gene TRBV2; no firm D call. Between the trimmed V and J ends, which lost 6 bases and 10 bases, there was a span of 15 bases. The germline CDR1 and CDR2 sequences are SNHLY and FYNNEI. CDR3 size: 12 residues.

A single count supports this clone. V gene TRBV5-1 combines with J gene TRBJ2-1; D unclear. Germline V gene data show CDR1 as SGHRS and CDR2 as YFSETQ. Trimming took off 1 base at V and 4 bases at J, with 12 bases between the two ends. The CDR3 has 15 residues. DNA for the CDR3: TGCGCCAGCAGCTTGTCTGACGCGGCGTACAATGAGCAGTTCTTC. Translating gives CASSLSDAAYNEQFF. Drawing the rest from reference TRBV5-1 and TRBJ2-1, the complete variable domain is KAGVTQTPRYLIKTRGQQVTLSCSPISGHRSVSWYQQTPGQGLQFLFEYFSETQRNKGNFPGRFSGRQFSNSRSEMNVSTLELGDSALYLCASSLSDAAYNEQFFGPGTRLTVL.

Written as DNA, the CDR3 is TGTGCCAGCGAGGGTTCCTACAATGAGCAGTTCTTC. This gives the protein CASEGSYNEQFF. The chain employs TRBV2 and TRBJ2-1; tentative D call: TRBD2 (5 bases). The V gene lost 8 bases and the J gene lost 1 base, with 6 bases spanning the gap. The CDR3 is 12 amino acids. The V gene's germline CDR1 is SNHLY and CDR2 FYNNEI.

In this sample, this clone turned up a few times. The rearrangement joins TRBV5-1 to TRBJ2-7; 9 bases match TRBD1. Germline V gives CDR1 SGHRS, CDR2 YFSETQ. Unmatched junction bases numbered 14, after V lost 0 bases and J lost 4 bases. This CDR3 contains 18 residues. CDR3 sequence reads: CASSLGSVDWDRVYEQYF. CDR3 nucleotides: TGCGCCAGCAGCTTGGGGTCGGTCGATTGGGACAGGGTTTACGAGCAGTACTTC.

This chain connects TRBV11-2 to TRBJ2-7; 9 positions agree with TRBD1. CDR1 is SGHAT and CDR2 is FQNNGV in the germline V gene. J was trimmed by 7 bases and V by 6 bases; bases with no gene match: 13. CDR3 length: 15 residues. CDR3: CASSRSHRGRGEQYF. CDR3 in DNA: TGTGCCAGCAGTCGTTCTCACAGGGGGCGGGGTGAGCAGTACTTC.